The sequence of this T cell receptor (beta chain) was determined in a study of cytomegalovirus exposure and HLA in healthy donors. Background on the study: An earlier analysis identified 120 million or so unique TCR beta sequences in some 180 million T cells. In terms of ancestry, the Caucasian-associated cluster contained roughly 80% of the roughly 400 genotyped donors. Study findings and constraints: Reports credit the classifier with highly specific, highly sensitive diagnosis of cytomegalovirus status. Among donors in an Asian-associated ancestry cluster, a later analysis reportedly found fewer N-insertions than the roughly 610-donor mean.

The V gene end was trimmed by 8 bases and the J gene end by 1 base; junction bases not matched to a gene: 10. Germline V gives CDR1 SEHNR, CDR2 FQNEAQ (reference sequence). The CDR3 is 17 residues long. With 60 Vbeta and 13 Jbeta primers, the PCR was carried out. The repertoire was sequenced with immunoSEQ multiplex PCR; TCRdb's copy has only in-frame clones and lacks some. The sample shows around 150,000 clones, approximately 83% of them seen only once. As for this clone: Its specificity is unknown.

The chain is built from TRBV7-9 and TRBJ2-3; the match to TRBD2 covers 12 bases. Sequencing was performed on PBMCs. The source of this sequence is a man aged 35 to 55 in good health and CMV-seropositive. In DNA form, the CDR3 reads TGTGCCAGCGTCCCTAGCGGGAGGGCCGTGGGCACAGATACGCAGTATTTT. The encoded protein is CASVPSGRAVGTDTQYF.